The clone carrying this T cell receptor beta chain was observed a handful of times. Its cognate antigen is unknown. These data belong to a study of CD8+ T cells in alopecia areata. Whole-study context: Treated patients were given oral tofacitinib, which was dosed at 5 to 10 mg twice daily.

Deletions cut 7 bases from V and 2 bases from J, with 9 bases between. This CDR3 spans 13 amino acids. Germline assignment: CDR1 LNHDA and CDR2 SQIVND (reference sequence). Treatment meaning: oral pan-JAK inhibitor, 5-10 mg twice daily. Extracted RNA was reverse transcribed, and the resulting cDNA served as sequencing template. Clones were read by immunoSEQ multiplex PCR, and TCRdb kept only the in-frame ones, dropping some. The data hold about 94,000 clones, with about two thirds observed a single time. Study outcomes and limitations: Compared with normal scalp, lesional scalp had higher clonality and more expanded CD8+ clones. Numerous expanded lesional clones remained in scalp and blood during tofacitinib.

This sequence was found in a human donor with alopecia areata. The sequenced sample was CD8+ T cells sorted from blood, obtained between weeks 43 and 45, from a patient treated with tofacitinib. The chain combines TRBV19 with TRBJ1-5; D unclear. CDR3 nucleotide sequence: TGTGCCAGTAATTATGGTGGCAATCAGCCCCAGCATTTT. Protein sequence: CASNYGGNQPQHF.